Sequencing of this TCR beta chain was carried out in a study of shared clonotypes between healthy human individuals. Clones were sequenced by immunoSEQ multiplex PCR, and TCRdb holds only the in-frame ones, with some missing. This sample has 2.5 million or so clones; about 92% occur once, and the top ten carry roughly 0.13%. Findings and caveats of the study: Some clonotypes were shared by all four sorted-subset donors, while others were not shared. The non-shared ones had lower generation probabilities than the shared ones.

V lost 5 bases to trimming and J lost 2 bases, with 16 bases between them. Germline V gene sequence: CDR1 LGHNA, CDR2 YSLEER. CDR3 length: 16 residues. To note about this clone: What it binds is unknown.

This chain joins TRBV4-3 and TRBJ1-3; no firm D call. The clonotype comes from a man between 18 and 29 years old in good health. The sample consisted of naive CD4+ T cells sorted from blood. Stated subset: CD45RA+ positively selected. CDR3 DNA: TGCGCCAGCAGCGTAGACCTGGCAATCGCTGGAAACACCATATATTTT. Protein product: CASSVDLAIAGNTIYF.